The 25 T cell receptor beta chains in this list originate from one sample, sequenced in a study of control samples from healthy donors and cancer patients. Assay: immunoSEQ multiplex PCR; the TCRdb copy retains only in-frame clones and omits some. The table shows about 83,000 clones, with 91% occurring only once. The specimen was blood. These receptors were taken from a man aged 45-65 years in good health.

V usage is TRBV6-6 and J usage is TRBJ2-6; a weak D match, TRBD1 (6 bases). The ends were cut back, 4 bases at V and 3 bases at J, with 10 bases in the middle. Germline V gives CDR1 MNHNY, CDR2 SVGAGI (reference sequence). The CDR3 loop spans 15 amino acids. CDR3 DNA: TGTGCCAGCAGTTCCCCAGGGGATGGGGCCAACGTCCTGACTTTC. It is translated as CASSSPGDGANVLTF.

This clone turned up a few times. The rearrangement joins TRBV19 to TRBJ1-1; maybe TRBD1 (6 bases). Germline V gives CDR1 LNHDA, CDR2 SQIVND (reference sequence). Trimming removed 4 bases from V and 0 bases from J, with 12 bases in between. This CDR3 has 15 residues. The CDR3 loop reads CASSTRGPVNTEAFF. CDR3 in DNA: TGTGCCAGTAGTACTCGGGGGCCAGTGAACACTGAAGCTTTCTTT.

This clone came up once. The chain combines TRBV18 with TRBJ1-1; D not resolved. V was trimmed by 3 bases and J by 1 base, leaving 12 bases between them. Germline assignment: CDR1 KGHSH and CDR2 LQKENI. The length of the CDR3 is 15 residues. The CDR3 nucleotides read TGTGCCAGCTCACCCCTGCTTTTGACGAACACTGAAGCTTTCTTT. Amino acid sequence: CASSPLLLTNTEAFF.

The J gene is TRBJ1-6, the V gene TRBV5-5; tentative D call: TRBD1 (5 bases). Trimming took off 3 bases at V and 0 bases at J, with 10 bases between the two ends. This CDR3 region has 16 residues. Germline V CDR1 and CDR2: SGHKS, YYEKEE (reference sequence). The CDR3 sequence is CASSWGTVSYNSPLHF. CDR3 nucleotides: TGTGCCAGCAGCTGGGGGACGGTCTCCTATAATTCACCCCTCCACTTT.

The chain combines TRBV14 with TRBJ1-1; no definite D call. CDR3 size: 13 residues. V dropped 3 bases and J dropped 6 bases, with 11 bases sitting between them. Germline CDR1 SGHDN, CDR2 FVKESK. The CDR3 DNA follows: TGTGCCAGCAGCCACCTGGCTGCTGCTGAAGCTTTCTTT. Protein sequence: CASSHLAAAEAFF.

This clone showed up just once. The V gene is TRBV6-5, the J gene TRBJ1-2, with D hard to call. This CDR3 is 12 amino acids long. V lost 6 bases, J lost 4 bases, and 9 bases lay in between. Germline V lookup: CDR1 MNHEY, CDR2 SVGAGI. The CDR3 coding sequence is TGTGCCAGCAGCCCGGGTAGCTATGGCTACACCTTC. As protein: CASSPGSYGYTF.

The chain employs TRBV6-6 and TRBJ2-1; TRBD2 is a possible D gene (6 bases). In germline, CDR1 is MNHNY, CDR2 SVGAGI (reference sequence). V shed 7 bases and J shed 2 bases, with 15 bases lying between them. This CDR3 comprises 15 residues. The DNA for the CDR3 is TGTGCCAGCAATAAACGGGGGATCCCCTACAATGAGCAGTTCTTC. Residues: CASNKRGIPYNEQFF.

This chain uses TRBV20-1 with TRBJ2-3; D ambiguous. The V end was cut by 2 bases, the J end by 7 bases, with 7 bases between. The CDR3 spans 11 residues. CDR1 and CDR2 from the germline V gene are DFQATT and SNEGSKA (reference sequence). DNA of the CDR3: TGCAGTGCTAGAACCTCTAATACGCAGTATTTT. It specifies CSARTSNTQYF.

This clone has ten or more counts. CDR3 nucleotides: TGTGCCAGCAGCTTATGGCATCGGAATGGAGAACTCGAGCAGTACTTC. The encoded protein is CASSLWHRNGELEQYF. This chain joins TRBV13 and TRBJ2-7; the D is unclear. With 2 bases removed from V and 6 bases from J, the gap between germline ends came to 20 bases. In germline, CDR1 is PRHDT, CDR2 FYEKMQ (reference sequence). This CDR3 contains 16 residues.

The V gene is TRBV9, the J gene TRBJ1-2, with 7 nucleotides matching TRBD1. In germline, CDR1 is SGDLS, CDR2 YYNGEE. This CDR3 contains 16 residues. Trimming took 4 bases from V and 1 from J; bases not matched to a gene: 10. Written as DNA, the CDR3 is TGTGCCAGCAGCTCGGGACAGAAATTCAGTAACTATGGCTACACCTTC. This translates into CASSSGQKFSNYGYTF.

J is TRBJ1-3 and V is TRBV15; possible D gene TRBD1, 5 bases. The V end was cut by 5 bases, the J end by 4 bases, with 12 bases between. The CDR3 length is 14 residues. The germline CDR1 and CDR2 sequences are LNHNV and YYDKDF (reference sequence). CDR3 amino acids: CATSPERGGNTIYF. Written as DNA, the CDR3 is TGTGCCACCAGCCCAGAGAGGGGCGGAAACACCATATATTTT.

The V call is TRBV29-1, the J call TRBJ1-1; tentatively, D is TRBD1 (5 bases). Trimming removed 7 bases from V and 3 bases from J, with 9 bases in between. The CDR3 has 11 residues. CDR1 and CDR2 from the germline V gene are SQVTM and ANQGSEA. The CDR3 DNA reads as TGCAGCGGAGGGGAGTACACTGAAGCTTTCTTT. It encodes CSGGEYTEAFF.

The J gene is TRBJ1-2, the V gene TRBV7-9; TRBD1 might be the D (6 bases). V was cut by 6 bases and J by 3 bases, with 8 bases left in between. This CDR3 has 12 residues. In germline, CDR1 is SEHNR, CDR2 FQNEAQ (reference sequence). Written as DNA, the CDR3 is TGTGCCAGCAGTCACAGGGACTATGGCTACACCTTC. Translated: CASSHRDYGYTF.

This sequence joins TRBV5-1 and TRBJ2-2, with unresolved D. Germline CDR1 and CDR2: SGHRS and YFSETQ. CDR3 length: 12 residues. Trimming stripped 1 base from V and 5 bases from J, with 3 bases between. CDR3 DNA sequence: TGCGCCAGCAGCTTGTGGACCGGGGAGCTGTTTTTT. Translated: CASSLWTGELFF.

This clone has only one observation. The chain couples TRBV6-5 to TRBJ1-2, with D unclear. V lost 7 bases and J lost 2, with 11 bases in between. CDR1 is MNHEY and CDR2 is SVGAGI in the germline V gene. The CDR3 spans 13 residues. CDR3 bases: TGTGCCAGCAATCGTGACGCGAACTATGGCTACACCTTC. Translation gives CASNRDANYGYTF.

The chain employs TRBV4-1 and TRBJ1-2; 9 bases agree with TRBD1. V lost 4 bases and J lost 4; bases outside the gene matches: 7. Looked up from germline, CDR1 is MGHRA and CDR2 is YSYEKL. The CDR3 consists of 15 residues. The CDR3 sequence is CASSPQQGALYGYTF. CDR3 DNA sequence: TGCGCCAGCAGCCCGCAACAGGGGGCCCTCTATGGCTACACCTTC.

This clone was counted once. V usage is TRBV29-1 and J usage is TRBJ2-1; TRBD2 aligns across 7 bases. V trimming: 4 bases; J trimming: 0 bases; junction bases outside the gene matches: 0. The CDR3 loop spans 13 amino acids. The V gene's germline CDR1 is SQVTM and CDR2 ANQGSEA. The CDR3 is CSVASGSYNEQFF. Here the CDR3 DNA reads TGCAGCGTTGCTAGCGGCTCCTACAATGAGCAGTTCTTC.

This sequence joins TRBV27 and TRBJ1-6, with D possibly being TRBD1 (5 bases). The germline V gene has CDR1 MNHEY and CDR2 SMNVEV (reference sequence). V lost 6 bases and J lost 11, with 20 bases in between. The CDR3 covers 15 residues. The CDR3 spells CASSLDSSRGPPLHF. DNA for the CDR3: TGTGCCAGCAGCCTCGACAGTAGCAGAGGTCCACCCCTCCACTTT.

The V call is TRBV4-3, the J call TRBJ2-5; D possibly uses TRBD1 or TRBD2 (6 bases each). This CDR3 has 15 residues. The germline CDR1 and CDR2 sequences are LGHNA and YSLEER. Deletions cut 0 bases from V and 5 bases from J, with 13 bases between. The CDR3 reads CASSQDAQGRETQYF. The CDR3, as DNA: TGCGCCAGCAGCCAAGATGCGCAGGGGAGGGAGACCCAGTACTTC.

This clone came up once. The chain joins TRBV20-1 to TRBJ2-1; D uncertain. Germline values: CDR1 DFQATT, CDR2 SNEGSKA (reference sequence). The V and J ends lost 2 bases and 6 bases respectively, with 2 bases between them. The CDR3 runs 10 residues. The CDR3 coding sequence is TGCAGTGCTAGACGCAATGAGCAGTTCTTC. This translates into CSARRNEQFF.

A single count supports this clone. V is TRBV29-1 and J is TRBJ2-1; D is perhaps TRBD1 or TRBD2 (5 bases each). The length of the CDR3 is 16 residues. The V gene lost 3 bases and the J gene lost 3 bases, with 18 bases spanning the gap. Germline V lookup: CDR1 SQVTM, CDR2 ANQGSEA. The CDR3 protein is CSVEFWGPKLYNEQFF. In nucleotides, the CDR3 is TGCAGCGTTGAGTTTTGGGGACCCAAACTCTACAATGAGCAGTTCTTC.

The V and J genes are TRBV7-7 and TRBJ1-4; 8 bases fit TRBD1. This CDR3 has 15 amino acids. Germline V gene lookup returns CDR1 SSHAT and CDR2 FNYEAQ (reference sequence). Trimming at V came to 2 bases and at J to 5 bases, leaving 4 bases not matched to a gene. CDR3: CASSLSTGGNEKLFF. In DNA, the CDR3 is TGTGCCAGCAGCTTAAGTACAGGGGGGAATGAAAAACTGTTTTTT.

The chain carries TRBV11-2 and TRBJ1-1, with TRBD1 identical over 9 bases. CDR1 is SGHAT and CDR2 is FQNNGV in the germline V gene. The CDR3 sequence is 15 residues long. Trimming took 5 bases from V and 10 from J; bases not matched to a gene: 14. The CDR3 bases are TGTGCCAGCAGCCTCACCTACCGGGACAGGGAACGAGCTTTCTTT. This encodes CASSLTYRDRERAFF.

In DNA, the CDR3 is TGTGCCAGCAGACCCATTGTTAACCAGCCCCAGCATTTT. Protein: CASRPIVNQPQHF. The V and J genes are TRBV6-6 and TRBJ1-5; D not resolved. The germline V and J ends were trimmed by 6 bases and 7 bases, with 13 bases remaining between them. This CDR3 region has 13 residues. Germline loops: CDR1 MNHNY, CDR2 SVGAGI (reference sequence).

The chain is built from TRBV24-1 and TRBJ2-3; 9 bases fit TRBD1. The CDR3 contains 17 residues. Trimming at V came to 4 bases and at J to 0 bases, leaving 7 bases not matched to a gene. CDR1 KGHDR and CDR2 SFDVKD come from the germline V gene. CDR3 loop: CATSETGTGSSTDTQYF. For the CDR3, the DNA is TGTGCCACCAGTGAAACCGGGACAGGGTCTAGCACAGATACGCAGTATTTT.